This passage covers 8 T cell receptor beta chains from one sample sequenced in a study of beta chain features in type 1 diabetes. Study results and limitations: TCRB CDR3s from Type 1 diabetes patients were moderately but significantly shorter in all four CD4+ subsets.

The investigators reverse transcribed all of the isolated RNA, so they sequenced expressed TCRB transcripts. The method was immunoSEQ multiplex PCR; TCRdb's version includes in-frame clones alone and lacks a portion of them. The table shows fewer than 350,000 clones, with 15% occurring only once. These receptors are not linked to any known antigen. The specimen was naive CD4+ T cells from blood. These receptors all stem from a man aged 18 to 29 with type 1 diabetes.

In this sample, this clone turned up a few times. This chain connects TRBV28 to TRBJ1-1; possible D gene TRBD1, 6 bases. V lost 7 bases to trimming and J lost 10 bases, with 19 bases between them. The V gene's germline CDR1 is MDHEN and CDR2 SYDVKM. The CDR3 loop spans 13 amino acids. CDR3 bases: TGTGCCAGCAATGGGACACCATATGCGACAGCTTTCTTT. The encoded protein is CASNGTPYATAFF. Together with reference TRBV28 and TRBJ1-1, the CDR3 gives the full variable domain: DVKVTQSSRYLVKRTGEKVFLECVQDMDHENMFWYRQDPGLGLRLIYFSYDVKMKEKGDIPEGYSVSREKKERFSLILESASTNQTSMYLCASNGTPYATAFFGQGTRLTVV.

This chain connects TRBV2 to TRBJ2-7; 9 bases agree with TRBD2. Germline V lookup: CDR1 SNHLY, CDR2 FYNNEI. The CDR3 is 14 residues long. Losses at the gene ends were 7 bases for V and 2 bases for J; bases not matched to a gene: 6. The CDR3: CASTGLAGPYEQYF. For the CDR3, the DNA is TGTGCCAGCACTGGGCTAGCGGGGCCCTACGAGCAGTACTTC.

In DNA, the CDR3 is TGTGCCAGCAGCTCGGGGAAACTGTTTTTT. This sequence encodes CASSSGKLFF. The gene calls are TRBV28 and TRBJ1-4; no definite D call. This CDR3 is 10 amino acids long. Trimming left V 6 bases short and J 11 bases short, with 7 bases between. Germline V CDR1 and CDR2: MDHEN, SYDVKM.

On this clone itself: Other DNA sequences in the sample encode the same CDR3. The CDR3 DNA reads TGTGCCAGCAGCCTTGGGACAGGGCTAGAGACCCAGTACTTC. Translating gives CASSLGTGLETQYF. This chain uses TRBV7-6 with TRBJ2-5; TRBD1 agrees at 9 bases. In germline, CDR1 is SGHVS, CDR2 FNYEAQ. V dropped 5 bases and J dropped 4; count of bases not matched to a gene: 5. This CDR3 spans 14 amino acids. Combining the CDR3 with reference TRBV7-6 and TRBJ2-5 gives the whole variable domain GAGVSQSPRYKVTKRGQDVALRCDPISGHVSLYWYRQALGQGPEFLTYFNYEAQQDKSGLPNDRFSAERPEGSISTLTIQRTEQRDSAMYRCASSLGTGLETQYFGPGTRLLVL.

This sequence joins TRBV28 and TRBJ2-3, with no clear D. This CDR3 is built from 12 residues. Between the trimmed V and J ends, which lost 3 bases and 6 bases, there was a span of 7 bases. Germline V gene data show CDR1 as MDHEN and CDR2 as SYDVKM. The CDR3: CASSLGYDTQYF. CDR3 DNA: TGTGCCAGCAGTTTGGGCTATGATACGCAGTATTTT. Supplemented by reference TRBV28 and TRBJ2-3, the full variable domain reads DVKVTQSSRYLVKRTGEKVFLECVQDMDHENMFWYRQDPGLGLRLIYFSYDVKMKEKGDIPEGYSVSREKKERFSLILESASTNQTSMYLCASSLGYDTQYFGPGTRLTVL.

Only a few counts were recorded for this clone. This chain links TRBV6-1 with TRBJ2-5; the match to TRBD1 covers 10 bases. Germline CDR1 and CDR2: MNHNS and SASEGT. This CDR3 contains 15 residues. V gave up 2 bases and J gave up 3 bases; unmatched junction bases: 3. The CDR3: CASSELGTGEETQYF. CDR3 coding DNA: TGTGCCAGCAGTGAATTGGGGACAGGGGAAGAGACCCAGTACTTC.

This clone was counted only a few times. The rearrangement uses TRBV5-4 and TRBJ2-7; 9 bases fit TRBD1. The CDR3 runs 14 residues. The J segment lost 5 bases and the V segment lost 2 bases, leaving 5 bases of the junction unmatched. CDR1 and CDR2 (germline): SGHNT, YYREEE (reference sequence). CDR3 region: CASSFNRGQDEQYF. In DNA form, the CDR3 reads TGTGCCAGCAGCTTCAACAGGGGGCAAGACGAGCAGTACTTC.

This chain links TRBV7-9 with TRBJ2-3; tentative D call: TRBD2 (5 bases). Germline CDR1 reads SEHNR; CDR2 reads FQNEAQ (reference sequence). Between the trimmed V and J ends, which lost 3 bases and 3 bases, there was a span of 16 bases. The CDR3 has 16 residues. The CDR3 here is CASSFPGLPVTDTQYF. The CDR3 coding sequence is TGTGCCAGCAGCTTCCCCGGACTCCCCGTAACAGATACGCAGTATTTT.